This T cell receptor beta chain originates from a study of blood T cell repertoires in COVID-19. Study summary: The origin of the acute and convalescent COVID-19 samples was the United States, Italy and Spain. PBMCs, B-cell-depleted T cells, or T cells provided the cDNA or gDNA that made up the material.

As handled by the study authors: Nucleated cell counts were estimated from reference gene primer amplification. Sequencing used immunoSEQ multiplex PCR; TCRdb keeps in-frame clones, though not all of them. From that table come the V and J calls and clone size; the DNA was used to work out D and trimming. Of about 42,000 clones in the sample, just under 85% were seen once. CDR3 length equals 13 residues. Trimming at V came to 6 bases and at J to 6 bases, leaving 7 bases not matched to a gene. Germline CDR1 is MNHEY and CDR2 is SVGAGI. This clonotype originated in a middle-aged man with active COVID-19. The sample consisted of peripheral blood. The chain couples TRBV6-5 to TRBJ1-2; 7 bases are a match to TRBD1. This CDR3 reads CASRFTGVDGYTF. The CDR3, as DNA: TGTGCCAGCAGGTTTACAGGGGTAGATGGCTACACCTTC.